Shown below are 31 T cell receptor beta chains from a single sample sequenced in a study of shared clonotypes between healthy human individuals. Some clones are missing from TCRdb's copy, which holds only in-frame ones; the method was immunoSEQ multiplex PCR. The sample records approximately 530,000 clones, 95% to 96% being singletons. Sequences were obtained from naive CD4+ T cells sorted from blood. Subset described: CD45RA+ positively selected. These receptors were obtained from a woman aged 30 to 39 in good health.

The chain couples TRBV5-1 to TRBJ2-1; D is tentatively TRBD1 or TRBD2 (5 bases each). The germline V gene encodes CDR1 SGHRS and CDR2 YFSETQ. CDR3 length: 16 residues. V lost 7 bases and J lost 6, with 23 bases in between. Here the CDR3 reads CASFPQAGASGNEQFF. CDR3 in DNA: TGCGCCAGCTTTCCCCAAGCCGGGGCCTCGGGCAATGAGCAGTTCTTC.

The genes are TRBV6-1 and TRBJ1-1; the D is unclear. The V gene lost 1 base and the J gene lost 1 base, with 16 bases spanning the gap. Germline assignment: CDR1 MNHNS and CDR2 SASEGT. There are 17 residues in the CDR3. The CDR3 coding sequence is TGTGCCAGCAGTGAAGTCGGCAGCAGCTTCTGGAACACTGAAGCTTTCTTT. It codes for CASSEVGSSFWNTEAFF.

CDR3 residues: CASSPLVPGANVLTF. The CDR3 DNA sequence: TGCGCCAGCAGCCCACTAGTACCTGGGGCCAACGTCCTGACTTTC. The chain recombines TRBV4-1 with TRBJ2-6; the D gene is possibly TRBD2 (5 bases). Trimming pared 4 bases from V and 2 bases from J, leaving 9 bases between. This CDR3 contains 15 residues. Germline assignment: CDR1 MGHRA and CDR2 YSYEKL.

The chain couples TRBV27 to TRBJ2-2; 8 bases are a match to TRBD1. This CDR3 spans 14 amino acids. Germline values: CDR1 MNHEY, CDR2 SMNVEV (reference sequence). Trimming removed 6 bases from V and 4 bases from J; junction bases left unmatched: 4. The CDR3 spells CASRRDRTTGELFF. CDR3 in DNA: TGTGCCAGCAGACGGGACAGGACCACCGGGGAGCTGTTTTTT.

The chain joins TRBV2 to TRBJ2-3, with unresolved D. Trimming left V 1 base short and J 7 bases short, with 6 bases between. The CDR3 has 12 amino acids. Germline V CDR1 and CDR2: SNHLY, FYNNEI. The CDR3 DNA follows: TGTGCCAGCAGTGAAGGACCCTATACGCAGTATTTT. Its translation: CASSEGPYTQYF.

The CDR3 bases are TGTGCCAGCAGCCCCCCCGGGACTAGCGGGACGGCGACCCAGTACTTC. It is translated as CASSPPGTSGTATQYF. This sequence joins TRBV9 and TRBJ2-5; TRBD2 aligns across 13 bases. J was trimmed by 7 bases and V by 4 bases; bases with no gene match: 10. This CDR3 is 16 amino acids long. The V gene's germline CDR1 is SGDLS and CDR2 YYNGEE.

The J gene is TRBJ2-7, the V gene TRBV2; weak D call: TRBD1 (7 bases). The V and J ends lost 8 bases and 4 bases respectively, with 18 bases between them. Germline V gene sequence: CDR1 SNHLY, CDR2 FYNNEI. This CDR3 is 14 amino acids long. This CDR3 reads CASGQEGDSYEQYF. The CDR3 DNA follows: TGTGCCAGCGGACAGGAGGGGGATTCTTACGAGCAGTACTTC.

The chain uses TRBV5-1 and TRBJ2-3; D perhaps matches TRBD2 (6 bases). Germline CDR1 SGHRS, CDR2 YFSETQ. The CDR3 spans 15 residues. Trimming pared 4 bases from V and 0 bases from J, leaving 12 bases between. The chain's CDR3 is CASSGGTLSTDTQYF. CDR3 bases: TGCGCCAGCAGCGGCGGGACCCTAAGCACAGATACGCAGTATTTT.

This chain links TRBV10-1 with TRBJ2-3; D possibly matches TRBD1 or TRBD2 (6 bases each). Germline V gene data show CDR1 as WNHNN and CDR2 as SYGVQD (reference sequence). V gave up 3 bases and J gave up 2 bases, with 12 bases separating them. The CDR3 extends over 15 amino acids. The CDR3 coding sequence is TGCGCCAGCAGTGAATTAACGGGGGCCACAGATACGCAGTATTTT. Amino acid sequence: CASSELTGATDTQYF.

This clone was recorded once. The rearrangement joins TRBV18 to TRBJ2-5; tentatively, D is TRBD1 (6 bases). CDR3 size: 16 residues. The V gene's germline CDR1 is KGHSH and CDR2 LQKENI. V lost 3 bases, J lost 0 bases, and 14 bases lay in between. The chain's CDR3 is CASSPQRGTYQETQYF. Here the CDR3 DNA reads TGTGCCAGCTCACCCCAGAGGGGGACGTACCAAGAGACCCAGTACTTC.

This chain links TRBV6-5 with TRBJ2-5; D might be TRBD2 (7 bases). The CDR3 is 15 amino acids. V lost 2 bases, J lost 6 bases, and 16 bases lay in between. Germline CDR1 is MNHEY and CDR2 is SVGAGI. This CDR3 reads CASSYEPGGAKTQYF. CDR3 coding DNA: TGTGCCAGCAGTTACGAGCCGGGGGGCGCAAAGACCCAGTACTTC.

The rearrangement links TRBV28 to TRBJ2-2; 7 nucleotides agree with TRBD1. There are 15 residues in the CDR3. J gave up 4 bases and V 6 bases, and 8 bases lay outside the gene matches. Germline V gene data show CDR1 as MDHEN and CDR2 as SYDVKM. The CDR3 DNA sequence: TGTGCCAGCAGCCCGACAGGGCCAGTCACCGGGGAGCTGTTTTTT. It specifies CASSPTGPVTGELFF.

V gene TRBV5-1 combines with J gene TRBJ2-5, with 8 bases matching TRBD2. The V segment lost 7 bases and the J segment 3 bases; nucleotides outside the gene matches: 5. The CDR3 has 13 residues. Germline V CDR1 and CDR2: SGHRS, YFSETQ. The CDR3 nucleotides are TGCGCCAGCGCAAGTAGCGGGGAAGAGACCCAGTACTTC. It yields the protein CASASSGEETQYF.

The rearrangement uses TRBV2 and TRBJ1-4; D call uncertain. The ends were cut back, 2 bases at V and 11 bases at J, with 6 bases in the middle. The CDR3 sequence is 11 residues long. Germline V gives CDR1 SNHLY, CDR2 FYNNEI. CDR3 nucleotides: TGTGCCAGCAGTGAAACGGGCAAACTGTTTTTT. Residues: CASSETGKLFF.

DNA of the CDR3: TGTGCCAGCAGCAAAACCAGGGGGAACCCCCCGTATGGCTACACCTTC. The encoded protein is CASSKTRGNPPYGYTF. The chain employs TRBV5-8 and TRBJ1-2; 7 bases align to TRBD1. V lost 4 bases and J lost 5; bases outside the gene matches: 14. CDR3 size: 16 residues. The germline V gene has CDR1 SGHTS and CDR2 YDEGEE.

This chain uses TRBV19 with TRBJ2-7; 7 nucleotides line up with TRBD2. The CDR3 covers 15 residues. Germline V lookup: CDR1 LNHDA, CDR2 SQIVND (reference sequence). Trimming cost V 3 bases and J 5 bases; bases outside gene matches: 10. The DNA for the CDR3 is TGTGCCAGTAGTATGAGCGGGATAGCGAAAAACGAGCAGTACTTC. This encodes CASSMSGIAKNEQYF.

The V gene is TRBV5-1, the J gene TRBJ2-5; D unresolved. The J call may be in error: the DNA end matches TRBJ2-7 better. Germline CDR1 is SGHRS and CDR2 is YFSETQ. CDR3 length: 12 amino acids. CDR3 bases: TGCGCCAGCAGTCAAGCGCCCTACGAGCAGTACTTC. Amino acids: CASSQAPYEQYF.

The rearrangement joins TRBV5-4 to TRBJ2-7, with a possible D match to TRBD2 (6 bases). V gave up 4 bases and J gave up 7 bases, with 18 bases separating them. The CDR3 spans 14 residues. Looked up from germline, CDR1 is SGHNT and CDR2 is YYREEE (reference sequence). DNA for the CDR3: TGTGCCAGCAGCGCGGGACTTCCCTCGGGGGAGCAGTACTTC. Encoded protein: CASSAGLPSGEQYF.

The chain links TRBV19 to TRBJ2-7; possible D gene TRBD2, 6 bases. The CDR3 is made up of 15 amino acids. Germline CDR1 reads LNHDA; CDR2 reads SQIVND (reference sequence). Trimming shortened V by 5 bases and J by 2 bases, and 16 bases separated the two germline ends. For the CDR3, the DNA is TGTGCCAGTAGTGCCCCCGGGACTGGAGCCTACGAGCAGTACTTC. This gives the protein CASSAPGTGAYEQYF. Full variable domain (outside the CDR3, taken from reference TRBV19 and TRBJ2-7): DGGITQSPKYLFRKEGQNVTLSCEQNLNHDAMYWYRQDPGQGLRLIYYSQIVNDFQKGDIAEGYSVSREKKESFPLTVTSAQKNPTAFYLCASSAPGTGAYEQYFGPGTRLTVT.

This chain joins TRBV7-7 and TRBJ2-1; D is undetermined. The CDR3 totals 15 residues. The germline V gene encodes CDR1 SSHAT and CDR2 FNYEAQ (reference sequence). Deletions cut 5 bases from V and 4 bases from J, with 15 bases between. The CDR3 coding sequence is TGTGCCAGCAGCCGACTCTCAAGTAAGTACAATGAGCAGTTCTTC. Translation gives CASSRLSSKYNEQFF.

This rearrangement joins TRBV10-3 to TRBJ1-1; no reliable D call. Germline loops: CDR1 ENHRY, CDR2 SYGVKD. The CDR3 sequence is 13 residues long. V was pared by 3 bases and J by 4 bases, with 9 bases between. The CDR3 loop reads CAISEVSRTEAFF. The CDR3 DNA sequence: TGTGCCATCAGTGAAGTCTCCCGCACTGAAGCTTTCTTT.

The chain joins TRBV5-1 to TRBJ1-4; TRBD1 is a possible D gene (5 bases). The V gene's germline CDR1 is SGHRS and CDR2 YFSETQ. V was clipped by 0 bases and J by 8 bases, with 11 bases between them. This CDR3 comprises 14 residues. The CDR3 loop is CASSLGQGDEKLFF. Written as DNA, the CDR3 is TGCGCCAGCAGCTTGGGGCAGGGAGACGAAAAACTGTTTTTT.

J is TRBJ2-1 and V is TRBV27, with 16 positions matching TRBD2. The junction had 7 bases not matched to a gene; V was cut back by 5 bases and J by 9 bases. This CDR3 contains 16 residues. Germline CDR1 is MNHEY and CDR2 is SMNVEV (reference sequence). CDR3: CASSQGLAGGLSEQFF. CDR3 nucleotide sequence: TGTGCCAGCAGTCAGGGACTAGCGGGAGGGTTGAGTGAGCAGTTCTTC.

This chain joins TRBV27 and TRBJ2-2; a possible D gene is TRBD1 (5 bases). V dropped 6 bases and J dropped 0 bases, with 14 bases sitting between them. Germline loops: CDR1 MNHEY, CDR2 SMNVEV (reference sequence). This CDR3 region has 16 residues. The CDR3 is CASRLFREPNTGELFF. As DNA, the CDR3 is TGTGCCAGCAGGCTTTTCAGGGAACCGAACACCGGGGAGCTGTTTTTT.

The chain recombines TRBV5-4 with TRBJ1-3; no clear D gene. V lost 0 bases and J lost 0, with 10 bases in between. The CDR3 contains 16 residues. Per germline, CDR1 SGHNT and CDR2 YYREEE (reference sequence). DNA for the CDR3: TGTGCCAGCAGCTTGGGACTTCCTGGCTCTGGAAACACCATATATTTT. Amino acids: CASSLGLPGSGNTIYF.

J is TRBJ2-5 and V is TRBV5-1; 7 bases align to TRBD1. J was trimmed by 5 bases and V by 4 bases; bases with no gene match: 8. This CDR3 is built from 14 residues. In germline, CDR1 is SGHRS, CDR2 YFSETQ. Here the CDR3 reads CASSASTGIETQYF. Here the CDR3 DNA reads TGCGCCAGCAGCGCCTCGACAGGGATCGAGACCCAGTACTTC.

J is TRBJ1-1 and V is TRBV7-9; D gene uncertain. In germline, CDR1 is SEHNR, CDR2 FQNEAQ (reference sequence). The CDR3 sequence is 12 residues long. V gave up 8 bases and J gave up 0 bases, with 7 bases separating them. The CDR3 loop is CASDWMNTEAFF. Here the CDR3 DNA reads TGTGCCAGCGACTGGATGAACACTGAAGCTTTCTTT.

J is TRBJ1-4 and V is TRBV28; no firm D call. Trimming left V 3 bases short and J 8 bases short, with 13 bases between. Germline CDR1 MDHEN, CDR2 SYDVKM. This CDR3 region has 14 residues. In nucleotides, the CDR3 is TGTGCCAGCAGTTTGGGAGGACGCGAAGAAAAACTGTTTTTT. Translated: CASSLGGREEKLFF.

The chain joins TRBV5-1 to TRBJ2-1; D is possibly TRBD2 (7 bases). The V end lost 0 bases, the J end lost 4 bases, and 14 bases lay between the germline ends. The CDR3 has 16 residues. Germline V CDR1 and CDR2: SGHRS, YFSETQ. CDR3 region: CASSLAGGRGYNEQFF. The DNA for the CDR3 is TGCGCCAGCAGCTTGGCCGGGGGGCGCGGGTACAATGAGCAGTTCTTC.

The genes are TRBV18 and TRBJ1-5; D remains unclear. Trimming cost V 1 base and J 4 bases, with 8 bases left between them. Germline V gene data show CDR1 as KGHSH and CDR2 as LQKENI. The CDR3 spans 14 residues. CDR3 nucleotides: TGTGCCAGCTCACCACGGACCAGTAATCAGCCCCAGCATTTT. Its protein is CASSPRTSNQPQHF.

The chain recombines TRBV4-1 with TRBJ2-4; D remains unclear. Per germline, CDR1 MGHRA and CDR2 YSYEKL. This CDR3 spans 15 amino acids. V lost 3 bases and J lost 0, with 9 bases in between. The CDR3: CASSQGALAKNIQYF. The CDR3 DNA reads as TGCGCCAGCAGCCAGGGCGCTCTAGCCAAAAACATTCAGTACTTC.